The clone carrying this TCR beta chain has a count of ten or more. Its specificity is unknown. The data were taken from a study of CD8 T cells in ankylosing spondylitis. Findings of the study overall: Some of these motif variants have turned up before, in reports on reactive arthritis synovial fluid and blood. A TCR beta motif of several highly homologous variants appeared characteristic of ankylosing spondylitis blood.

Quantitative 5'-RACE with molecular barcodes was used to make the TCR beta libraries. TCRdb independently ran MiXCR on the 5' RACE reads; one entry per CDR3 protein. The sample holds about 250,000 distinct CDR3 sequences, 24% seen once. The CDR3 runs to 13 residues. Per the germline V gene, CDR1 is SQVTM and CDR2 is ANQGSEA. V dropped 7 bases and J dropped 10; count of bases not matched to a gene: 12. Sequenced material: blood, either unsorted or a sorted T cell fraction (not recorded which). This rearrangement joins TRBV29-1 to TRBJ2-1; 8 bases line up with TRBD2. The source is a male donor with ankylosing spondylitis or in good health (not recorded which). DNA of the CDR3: TGCAGCGGCTGGGCTAGCGGGCTAGACGAGCAGTTCTTC. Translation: CSGWASGLDEQFF.